The clone carrying this T cell receptor (beta chain) was observed a single time. Its antigen remains unidentified. V shed 6 bases and J shed 4 bases, with 8 bases lying between them. From germline, CDR1 is SEHNR and CDR2 FQNEAQ (reference sequence). The CDR3 extends over 12 amino acids. The record originates from a study of long-term antiretroviral therapy in people with HIV. The assay used was immunoSEQ (version v3.0), run at survey level. Repertoires were generated with immunoSEQ multiplex PCR, while TCRdb's copy carries only in-frame clones and drops some. The table includes just under 35,000 clones, 80% to 90% detected once. Study outcomes and limitations: Diversity remained lower than transplant donor controls, even though it increased after ART.

The source is a woman aged 25 to 39 with HIV. V is TRBV7-9 and J is TRBJ2-3; no reliable D call. The material sequenced was unsorted PBMCs, taken approximately 2.7 years before starting antiretroviral therapy. The CDR3 DNA follows: TGTGCCAGCAGTTATTCGGCAGATACGCAGTATTTT. This codes for CASSYSADTQYF.